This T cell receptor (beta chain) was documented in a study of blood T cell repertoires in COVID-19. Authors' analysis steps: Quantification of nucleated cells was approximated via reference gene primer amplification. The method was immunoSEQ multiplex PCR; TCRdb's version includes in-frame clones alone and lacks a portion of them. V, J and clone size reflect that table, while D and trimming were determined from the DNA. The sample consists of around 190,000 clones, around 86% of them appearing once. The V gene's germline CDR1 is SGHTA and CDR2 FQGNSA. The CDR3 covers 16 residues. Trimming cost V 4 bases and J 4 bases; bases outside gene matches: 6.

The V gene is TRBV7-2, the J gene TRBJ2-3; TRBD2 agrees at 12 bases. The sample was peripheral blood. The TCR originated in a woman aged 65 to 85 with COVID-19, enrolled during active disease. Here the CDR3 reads CASSYGLAGSADTQYF. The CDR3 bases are TGTGCCAGCAGCTATGGACTAGCGGGATCCGCAGATACGCAGTATTTT.